Described below is a single T cell receptor beta chain sequence and its context. The sample originates from a study of T cell responses to AZD1222 COVID-19 vaccine. Generated by immunoSEQ multiplex PCR, the TCRdb table keeps only in-frame clones and is missing some. The sample holds 120,000 to 150,000 clones; approximately 90% are singletons and the top ten take around 2.1%. Germline V gene data show CDR1 as SGHNT and CDR2 as YYREEE (reference sequence). The CDR3 loop spans 13 amino acids. The germline V and J ends were trimmed by 4 bases and 6 bases, with 10 bases remaining between them. V is TRBV5-4 and J is TRBJ2-2; tentatively, D is TRBD2 (6 bases). This TCR derives from an adult who received the AZD1222 COVID-19 vaccine. This sample comprised peripheral blood, obtained 28 days after the second AZD1222 dose. In DNA form, the CDR3 reads TGTGCCAGCAGCGGGGGGAAGTCCGGGGAGCTGTTTTTT. It is translated as CASSGGKSGELFF.